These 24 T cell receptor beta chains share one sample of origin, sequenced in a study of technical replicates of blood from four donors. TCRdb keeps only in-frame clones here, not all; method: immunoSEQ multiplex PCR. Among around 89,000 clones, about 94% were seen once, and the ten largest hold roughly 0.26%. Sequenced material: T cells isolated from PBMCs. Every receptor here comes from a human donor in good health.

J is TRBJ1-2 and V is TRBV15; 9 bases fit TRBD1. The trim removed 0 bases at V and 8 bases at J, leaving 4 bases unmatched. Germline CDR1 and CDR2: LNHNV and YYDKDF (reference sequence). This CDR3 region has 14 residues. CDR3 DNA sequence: TGTGCCACCAGCAGAGATAACAGGGGGCAAGGCTACACCTTC. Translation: CATSRDNRGQGYTF.

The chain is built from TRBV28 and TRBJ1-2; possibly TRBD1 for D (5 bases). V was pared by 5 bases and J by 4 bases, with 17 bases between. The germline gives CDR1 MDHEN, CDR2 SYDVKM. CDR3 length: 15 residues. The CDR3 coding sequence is TGTGCCAGCAGTCCCAGGACAACAGTTCCCTATGGCTACACCTTC. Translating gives CASSPRTTVPYGYTF.

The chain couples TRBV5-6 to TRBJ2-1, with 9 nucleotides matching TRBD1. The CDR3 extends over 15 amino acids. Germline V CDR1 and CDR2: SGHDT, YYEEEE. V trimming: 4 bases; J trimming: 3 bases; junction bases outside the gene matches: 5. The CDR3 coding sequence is TGTGCCAGCAGCCTGGGACAGGGAGGCTACAATGAGCAGTTCTTC. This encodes CASSLGQGGYNEQFF.

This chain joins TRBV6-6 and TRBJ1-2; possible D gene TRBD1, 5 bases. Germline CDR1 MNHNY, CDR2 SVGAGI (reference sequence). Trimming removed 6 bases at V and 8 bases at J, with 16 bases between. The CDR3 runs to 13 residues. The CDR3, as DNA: TGTGCCAGCAGATCGGGGGGGAATTACGGCTACACCTTC. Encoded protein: CASRSGGNYGYTF.

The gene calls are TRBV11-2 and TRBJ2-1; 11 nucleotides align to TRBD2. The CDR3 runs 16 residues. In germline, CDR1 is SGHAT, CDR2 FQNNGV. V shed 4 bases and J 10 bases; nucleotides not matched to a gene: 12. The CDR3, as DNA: TGTGCCAGCAGCTCGGGGGTTAGCGGGGGGGCGTGGGAGCAGTTCTTC. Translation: CASSSGVSGGAWEQFF.

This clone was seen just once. CDR3 sequence: CASSSTENTEAFF. DNA of the CDR3: TGTGCCAGCAGCTCCACAGAGAACACTGAAGCTTTCTTT. The chain is built from TRBV7-3 and TRBJ1-1; no clear D. V was clipped by 4 bases and J by 1 base, with 7 bases between them. This CDR3 has 13 residues. Germline values: CDR1 SGHTA, CDR2 FQGTGA.

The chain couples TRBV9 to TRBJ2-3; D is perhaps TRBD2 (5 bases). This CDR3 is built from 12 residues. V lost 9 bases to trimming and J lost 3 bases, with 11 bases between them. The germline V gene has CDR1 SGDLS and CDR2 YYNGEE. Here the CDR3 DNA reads TGTGCCACCAAGCGGACTACAGATACGCAGTATTTT. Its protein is CATKRTTDTQYF.

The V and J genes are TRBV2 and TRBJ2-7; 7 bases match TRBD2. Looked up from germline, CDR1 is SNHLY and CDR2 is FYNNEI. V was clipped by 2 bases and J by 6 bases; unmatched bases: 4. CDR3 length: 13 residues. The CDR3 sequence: CASSESGGSEQYF. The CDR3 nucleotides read TGTGCCAGCAGTGAAAGCGGCGGGAGCGAGCAGTACTTC. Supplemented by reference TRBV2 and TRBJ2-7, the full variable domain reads EPEVTQTPSHQVTQMGQEVILRCVPISNHLYFYWYRQILGQKVEFLVSFYNNEISEKSEIFDDQFSVERPDGSNFTLKIRSTKLEDSAMYFCASSESGGSEQYFGPGTRLTVT.

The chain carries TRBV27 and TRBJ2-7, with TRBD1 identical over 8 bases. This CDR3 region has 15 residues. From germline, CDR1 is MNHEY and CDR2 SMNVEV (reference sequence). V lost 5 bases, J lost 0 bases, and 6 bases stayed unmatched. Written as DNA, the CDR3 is TGTGCCAGCAGTGAGAGGACAGGGAGCTCCTACGAGCAGTACTTC. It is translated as CASSERTGSSYEQYF.

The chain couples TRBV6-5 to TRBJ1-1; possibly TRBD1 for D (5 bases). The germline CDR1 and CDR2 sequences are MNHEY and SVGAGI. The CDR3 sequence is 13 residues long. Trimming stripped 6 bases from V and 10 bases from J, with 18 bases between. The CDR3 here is CASSPLLLGRAFF. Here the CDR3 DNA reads TGTGCCAGCAGCCCTCTTCTCCTGGGGCGAGCTTTCTTT.

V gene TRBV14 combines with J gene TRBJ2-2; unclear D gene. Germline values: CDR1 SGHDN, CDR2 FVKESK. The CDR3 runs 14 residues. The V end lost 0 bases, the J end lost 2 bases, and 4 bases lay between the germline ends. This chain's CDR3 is CASSQDLNTGELFF. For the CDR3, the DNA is TGTGCCAGCAGCCAAGATCTTAACACCGGGGAGCTGTTTTTT.

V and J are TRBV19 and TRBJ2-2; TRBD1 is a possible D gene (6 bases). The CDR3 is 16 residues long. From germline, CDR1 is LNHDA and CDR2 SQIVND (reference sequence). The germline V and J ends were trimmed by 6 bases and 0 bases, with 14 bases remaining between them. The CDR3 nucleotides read TGTGCCAGTAGGCGGACAGCTCCATCGAACACCGGGGAGCTGTTTTTT. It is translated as CASRRTAPSNTGELFF.

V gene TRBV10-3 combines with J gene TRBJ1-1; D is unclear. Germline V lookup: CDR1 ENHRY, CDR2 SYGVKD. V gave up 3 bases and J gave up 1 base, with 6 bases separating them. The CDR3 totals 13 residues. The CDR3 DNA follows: TGTGCCATCAGTGATGTTCGGAACACTGAAGCTTTCTTT. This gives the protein CAISDVRNTEAFF.

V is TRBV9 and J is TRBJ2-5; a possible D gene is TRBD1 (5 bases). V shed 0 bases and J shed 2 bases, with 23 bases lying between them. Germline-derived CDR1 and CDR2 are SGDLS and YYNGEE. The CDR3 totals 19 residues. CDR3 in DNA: TGTGCCAGCAGCGTAGGGCCAGGGAAGAAGGCTGGATGGCAAGAGACCCAGTACTTC. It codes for CASSVGPGKKAGWQETQYF.

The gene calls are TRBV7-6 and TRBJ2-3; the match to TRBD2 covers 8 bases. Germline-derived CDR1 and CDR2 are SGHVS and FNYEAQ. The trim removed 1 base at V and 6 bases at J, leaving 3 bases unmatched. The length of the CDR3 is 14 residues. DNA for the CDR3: TGTGCCAGCAGCTTAGATCGACTAGCGGATACGCAGTATTTT. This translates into CASSLDRLADTQYF.

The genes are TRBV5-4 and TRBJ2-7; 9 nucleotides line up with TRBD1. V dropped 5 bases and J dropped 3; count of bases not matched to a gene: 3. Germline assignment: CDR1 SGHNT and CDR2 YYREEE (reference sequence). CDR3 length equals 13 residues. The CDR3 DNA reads TGTGCCAGCAGTCGGGGACAGGGCTACGAGCAGTACTTC. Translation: CASSRGQGYEQYF.

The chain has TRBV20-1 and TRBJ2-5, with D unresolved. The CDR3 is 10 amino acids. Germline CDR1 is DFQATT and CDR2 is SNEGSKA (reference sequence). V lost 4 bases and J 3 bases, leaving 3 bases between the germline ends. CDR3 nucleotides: TGCAGTGCTACAGAAGAGACCCAGTACTTC. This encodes CSATEETQYF.

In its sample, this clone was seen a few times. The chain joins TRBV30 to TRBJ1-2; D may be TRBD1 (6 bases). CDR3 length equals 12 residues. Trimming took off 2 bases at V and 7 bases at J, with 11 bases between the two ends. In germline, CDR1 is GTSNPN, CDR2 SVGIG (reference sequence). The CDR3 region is CAWSSGVAGYTF. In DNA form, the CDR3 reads TGTGCCTGGAGTTCAGGGGTTGCTGGCTACACCTTC.

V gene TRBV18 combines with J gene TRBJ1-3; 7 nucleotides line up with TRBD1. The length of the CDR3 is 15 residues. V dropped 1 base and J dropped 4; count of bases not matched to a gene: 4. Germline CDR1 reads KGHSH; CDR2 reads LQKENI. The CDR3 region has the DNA TGTGCCAGCTCACCACAGGAGACAGGGGGAAACACCATATATTTT. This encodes CASSPQETGGNTIYF.

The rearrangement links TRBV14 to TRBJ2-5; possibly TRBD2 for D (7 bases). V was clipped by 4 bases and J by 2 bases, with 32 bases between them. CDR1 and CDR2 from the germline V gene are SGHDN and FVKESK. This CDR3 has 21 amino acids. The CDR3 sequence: CASSPKTTFTTSRGKQETQYF. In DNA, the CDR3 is TGTGCCAGCAGCCCCAAAACAACCTTTACGACTAGCAGGGGAAAACAAGAGACCCAGTACTTC.

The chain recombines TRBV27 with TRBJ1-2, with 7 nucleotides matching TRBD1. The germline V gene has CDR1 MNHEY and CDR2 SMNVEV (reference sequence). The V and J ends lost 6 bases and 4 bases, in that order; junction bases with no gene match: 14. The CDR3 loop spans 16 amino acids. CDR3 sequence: CASRTFMRQGPYGYTF. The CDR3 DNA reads TGTGCCAGCAGAACCTTTATGAGACAGGGCCCCTATGGCTACACCTTC.

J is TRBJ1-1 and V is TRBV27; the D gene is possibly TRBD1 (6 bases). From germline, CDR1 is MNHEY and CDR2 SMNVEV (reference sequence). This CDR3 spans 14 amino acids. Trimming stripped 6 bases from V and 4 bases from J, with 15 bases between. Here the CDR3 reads CASRSRDTSTEAFF. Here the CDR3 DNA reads TGTGCCAGCAGATCCCGGGACACCTCCACTGAAGCTTTCTTT.

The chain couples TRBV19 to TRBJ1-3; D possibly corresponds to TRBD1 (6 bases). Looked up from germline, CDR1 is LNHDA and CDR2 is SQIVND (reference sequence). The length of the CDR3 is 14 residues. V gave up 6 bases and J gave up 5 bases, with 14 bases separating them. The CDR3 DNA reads TGTGCCAGTAGCACCGGGACAAGAAGAAACACCATATATTTT. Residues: CASSTGTRRNTIYF. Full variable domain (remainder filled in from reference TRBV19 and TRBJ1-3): DGGITQSPKYLFRKEGQNVTLSCEQNLNHDAMYWYRQDPGQGLRLIYYSQIVNDFQKGDIAEGYSVSREKKESFPLTVTSAQKNPTAFYLCASSTGTRRNTIYFGEGSWLTVV.

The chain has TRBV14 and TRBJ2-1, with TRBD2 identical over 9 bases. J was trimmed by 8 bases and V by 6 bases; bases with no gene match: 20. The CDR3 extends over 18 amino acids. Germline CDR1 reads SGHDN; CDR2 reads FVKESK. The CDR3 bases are TGTGCCAGCAGTCAGACTCACTCGGCACTAGCGGGTGTGCATGAGCAGTTCTTC. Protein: CASSQTHSALAGVHEQFF.